This T cell receptor beta chain was captured by sequencing in a study of OX40 agonist ivuxolimab in advanced cancers. As for the study more broadly: The costimulatory receptor OX40 (CD134) was targeted by ivuxolimab, a fully human IgG2 agonistic monoclonal antibody. Intravenous ivuxolimab was administered to patients every 2 weeks at six dose levels: 0.01, 0.1, 0.3, 1.5, 3 and 10 mg/kg. Of the roughly 54 patients in dose escalation, 19 had hepatocellular carcinoma, about 15 had melanoma, 9 had renal cell carcinoma and 9 had head and neck cancer. The dose-escalation cohort was about 86% male with a mean age of 60 years, ranging from roughly 23 to 90. Patients were allowed to have had prior anti-PD-1, anti-PD-L1 or anti-CTLA-4 therapy, and roughly two fifths of the dose-escalation patients had been treated with checkpoint inhibitors. Three dose-escalation patients achieved partial responses, one with hepatocellular carcinoma and two with cutaneous melanoma. Peripheral TCRbeta sequencing was intended to test whether TCR sequence diversity was altered and clonal T-cell expansion was caused by ivuxolimab. The paper describes the monotherapy dose-escalation part (N of about 47 patients) of the phase I trial of ivuxolimab.

General findings and caveats noted by the study authors: At doses of 0.1 to 3.0 mg/kg, clonal expansion of both CD4+ and CD8+ T cells in blood was seen between baseline and week 6. In the 0.1-3.0 mg/kg groups, partial responders had among the lowest normalized peripheral clonal expansion, particularly in CD8+ T cells. Low levels of normalized T-cell clonal expansion were also shown by some nonresponding patients. The antigen specificity of the peripheral T cells that underwent clonal expansion was not determined. On average, CD8+ T cells showed more expanded clones than CD4+ T cells after ivuxolimab.

Patients with autoimmune disease history or receiving systemic immunosuppression were excluded from the trial. In every dose cohort, peripheral blood was drawn for TCR sequencing at baseline, cycle 4 day 1, and cycle 7 day 1. The samples were drawn from a first-in-human, open-label, multicenter phase I dose-escalation trial of ivuxolimab. Adults with locally advanced or metastatic melanoma, renal cell, hepatocellular, or head and neck squamous cell carcinoma were enrolled in the trial. Before TCR sequencing, CD4+ and CD8+ T cells were separately sorted from peripheral blood. For sequencing of the TCRbeta CDR3 region, genomic DNA was extracted from the sorted cells. The immunoSEQ Assay was used to sequence the TCRbeta CDR3 regions. Drawn from immuneACCESS, this table holds only the in-frame rearrangements with V and J called that TCRdb kept. Clones are partly lost; checked studies trace under half to an unresolved V gene and leave the rest unexplained. The sample has 70,000 to 80,000 clones on record, just over 85% of them singletons. The ten largest make up approximately 0.86% of the sample.

In the germline V gene, CDR1 corresponds to SGHAT and CDR2 to FQNNGV. Measured from the cysteine to the phenylalanine, the CDR3 is 12 residues long. This entry keeps only the CDR3 DNA: 36 bases, framed from base 1. Trimming takes 1 base from V and 12 bases from J, and the germline ends sit 10 bases apart. As for this clone: Its target antigen remains unknown. No quality values exist for individual bases; no much larger clone is one base distant.

This sequence uses TRBV11-2 and TRBJ2-1, with the D gene uncertain. Sequenced here: CD4+ or CD8+ T cells sorted from blood, sampled in a trial of the OX40 agonist ivuxolimab. The origin of this receptor is an adult with an advanced solid tumor such as melanoma, head and neck, liver or kidney cancer. The CDR3 protein: CASSLVGSGQFF. The sequence in DNA is TGTGCCAGCAGCTTAGTTGGTTCGGGGCAGTTCTTC.